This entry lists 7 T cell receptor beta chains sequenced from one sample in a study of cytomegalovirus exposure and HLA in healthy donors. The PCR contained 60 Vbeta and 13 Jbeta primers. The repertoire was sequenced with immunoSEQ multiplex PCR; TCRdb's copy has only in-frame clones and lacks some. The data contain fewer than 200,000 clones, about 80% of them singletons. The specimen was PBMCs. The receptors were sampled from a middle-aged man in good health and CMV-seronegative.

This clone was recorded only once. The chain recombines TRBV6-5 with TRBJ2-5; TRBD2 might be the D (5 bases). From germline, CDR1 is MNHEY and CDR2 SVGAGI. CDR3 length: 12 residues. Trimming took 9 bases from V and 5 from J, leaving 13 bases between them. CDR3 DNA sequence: TGTGCCAGGTTACTAGTCCGGGAGACCCAGTACTTC. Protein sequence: CARLLVRETQYF.

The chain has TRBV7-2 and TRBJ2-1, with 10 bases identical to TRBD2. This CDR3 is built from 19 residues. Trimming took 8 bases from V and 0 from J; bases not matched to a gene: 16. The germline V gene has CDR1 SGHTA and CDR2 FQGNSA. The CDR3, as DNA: TGTGCCAGCGAAGGGGGGAGGCTAGCGGGAGTCATCTCCTACAATGAGCAGTTCTTC. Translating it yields CASEGGRLAGVISYNEQFF.

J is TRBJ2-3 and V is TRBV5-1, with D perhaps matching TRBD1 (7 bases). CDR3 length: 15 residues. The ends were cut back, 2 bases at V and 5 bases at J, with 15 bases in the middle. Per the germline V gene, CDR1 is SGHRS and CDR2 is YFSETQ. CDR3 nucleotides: TGCGCCAGCAGCTTCCAGGGGGGAGTTAAAGATACGCAGTATTTT. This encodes CASSFQGGVKDTQYF.

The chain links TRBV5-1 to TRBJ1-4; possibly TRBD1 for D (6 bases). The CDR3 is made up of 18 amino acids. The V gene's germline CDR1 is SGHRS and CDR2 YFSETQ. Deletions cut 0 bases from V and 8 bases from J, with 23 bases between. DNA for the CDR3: TGCGCCAGCAGCTTGGATCCCTCCCAACAGGGAATTGGCGAAAAACTGTTTTTT. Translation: CASSLDPSQQGIGEKLFF. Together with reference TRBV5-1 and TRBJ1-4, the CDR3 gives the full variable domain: KAGVTQTPRYLIKTRGQQVTLSCSPISGHRSVSWYQQTPGQGLQFLFEYFSETQRNKGNFPGRFSGRQFSNSRSEMNVSTLELGDSALYLCASSLDPSQQGIGEKLFFGSGTQLSVL.

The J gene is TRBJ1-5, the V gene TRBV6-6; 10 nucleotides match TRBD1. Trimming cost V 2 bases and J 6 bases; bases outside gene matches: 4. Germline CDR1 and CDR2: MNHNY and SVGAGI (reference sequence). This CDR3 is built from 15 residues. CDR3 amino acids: CASSYRDRGSQPQHF. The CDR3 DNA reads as TGTGCCAGCAGTTACCGGGACAGGGGTAGTCAGCCCCAGCATTTT.

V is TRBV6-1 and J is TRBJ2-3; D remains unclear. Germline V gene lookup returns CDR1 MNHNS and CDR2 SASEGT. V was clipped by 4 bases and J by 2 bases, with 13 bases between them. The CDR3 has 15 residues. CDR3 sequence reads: CASSVPRGLTDTQYF. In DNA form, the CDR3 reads TGTGCCAGCAGTGTGCCGCGCGGCCTCACAGATACGCAGTATTTT.

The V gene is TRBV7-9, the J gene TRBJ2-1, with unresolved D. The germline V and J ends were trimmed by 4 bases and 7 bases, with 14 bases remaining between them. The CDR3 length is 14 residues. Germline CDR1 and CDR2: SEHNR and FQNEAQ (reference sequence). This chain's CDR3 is CASSYLKYENEQFF. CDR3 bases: TGTGCCAGCAGCTATTTAAAGTATGAGAATGAGCAGTTCTTC.